What follows is one T cell receptor beta chain and its context. The data were taken from a study of OX40 agonist ivuxolimab in advanced cancers. For the study at large: Dose-escalation subjects each had hepatocellular carcinoma, melanoma, renal cell or head and neck cancer.

Only in-frame clones appear in the TCRdb table, and some are missing; sequencing was by immunoSEQ multiplex PCR. Of some 64,000 clones in the sample, roughly four fifths were seen once. The clonotype originates from an adult with an advanced solid tumor such as melanoma, head and neck, liver or kidney cancer. The material was CD4+ or CD8+ T cells sorted from blood, obtained in a trial of the OX40 agonist ivuxolimab.

In DNA form, the CDR3 reads TGTGCCAGAAGCTCGCGACTAGCGGGGGGCGACCAAGAGACCCAGTACTTC. This encodes CARSSRLAGGDQETQYF. The gene calls are TRBV5-3 and TRBJ2-5, with 13 nucleotides matching TRBD2. TRBV5-3 is given ORF status, its function remaining uncertain. This CDR3 is 17 amino acids long. Trimming removed 3 bases from V and 0 bases from J; junction bases left unmatched: 5.